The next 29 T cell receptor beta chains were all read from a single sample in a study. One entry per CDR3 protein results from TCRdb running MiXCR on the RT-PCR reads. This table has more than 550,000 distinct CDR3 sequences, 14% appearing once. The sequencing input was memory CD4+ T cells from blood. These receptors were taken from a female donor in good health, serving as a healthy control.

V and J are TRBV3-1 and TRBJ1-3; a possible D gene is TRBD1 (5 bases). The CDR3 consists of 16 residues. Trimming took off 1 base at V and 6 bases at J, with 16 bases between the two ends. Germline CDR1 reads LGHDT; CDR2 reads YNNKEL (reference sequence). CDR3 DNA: TGTGCCAGCAGCCAAGGCTTGCGCCAGGGTGAAAACACCATATATTTT. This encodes CASSQGLRQGENTIYF.

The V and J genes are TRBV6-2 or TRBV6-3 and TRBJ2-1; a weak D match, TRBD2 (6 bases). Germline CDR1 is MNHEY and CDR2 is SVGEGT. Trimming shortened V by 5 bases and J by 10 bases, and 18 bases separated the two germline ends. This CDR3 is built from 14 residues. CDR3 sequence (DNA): TGTGCCAGCAGTCCTCGGGACTCCCTTGGGGAGCAGTTCTTC. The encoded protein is CASSPRDSLGEQFF.

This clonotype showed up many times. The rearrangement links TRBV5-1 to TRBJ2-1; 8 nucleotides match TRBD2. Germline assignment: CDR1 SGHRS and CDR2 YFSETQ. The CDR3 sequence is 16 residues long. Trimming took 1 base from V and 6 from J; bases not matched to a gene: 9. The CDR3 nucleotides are TGCGCCAGCAGCTTGACCCCGGGACTAGGCTTCAATGAGCAGTTCTTC. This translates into CASSLTPGLGFNEQFF.

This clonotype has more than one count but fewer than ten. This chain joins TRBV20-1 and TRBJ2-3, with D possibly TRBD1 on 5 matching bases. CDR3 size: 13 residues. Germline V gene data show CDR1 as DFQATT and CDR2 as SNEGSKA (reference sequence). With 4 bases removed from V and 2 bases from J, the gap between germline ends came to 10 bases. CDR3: CSAKGPYTDTQYF. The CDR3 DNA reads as TGCAGTGCTAAGGGGCCTTACACAGATACGCAGTATTTT.

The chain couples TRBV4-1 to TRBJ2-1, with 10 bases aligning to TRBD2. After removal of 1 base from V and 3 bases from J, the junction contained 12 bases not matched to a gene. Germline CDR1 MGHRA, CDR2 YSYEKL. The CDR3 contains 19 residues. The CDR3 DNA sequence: TGCGCCAGCAGCCAAGGACGGCGCGGGCTAGCGGGAGACTACAATGAGCAGTTCTTC. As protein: CASSQGRRGLAGDYNEQFF.

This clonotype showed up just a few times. CDR3 bases: TGTGCCAGTAGTGGCCGGGGACTAGCGGTTCCCGGCGGGGAGCTGTTTTTT. It yields the protein CASSGRGLAVPGGELFF. The chain has TRBV19 and TRBJ2-2; 11 bases fit TRBD2. Trimming at V came to 5 bases and at J to 7 bases, leaving 12 bases not matched to a gene. The CDR3 covers 17 residues. CDR1 is LNHDA and CDR2 is SQIVND in the germline V gene (reference sequence).

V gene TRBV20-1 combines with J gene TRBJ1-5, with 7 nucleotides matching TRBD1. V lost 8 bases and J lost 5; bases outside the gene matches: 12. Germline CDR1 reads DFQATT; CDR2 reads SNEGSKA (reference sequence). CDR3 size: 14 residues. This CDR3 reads CSLIGDSTDQPQHF. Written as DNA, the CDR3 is TGCAGTCTCATTGGGGACAGCACGGATCAGCCCCAGCATTTT.

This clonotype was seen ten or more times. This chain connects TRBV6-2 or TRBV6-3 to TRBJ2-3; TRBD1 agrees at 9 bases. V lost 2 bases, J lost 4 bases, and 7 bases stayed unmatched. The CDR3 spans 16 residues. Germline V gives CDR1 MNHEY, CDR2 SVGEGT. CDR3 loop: CASSYRDRERSDTQYF. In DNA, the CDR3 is TGTGCCAGCAGTTACCGGGACAGGGAACGATCAGATACGCAGTATTTT.

The CDR3 coding sequence is TGTGCCTGGAGTATGGGGAATCCAGAGACCCAGTACTTC. This encodes CAWSMGNPETQYF. The gene calls are TRBV30 and TRBJ2-5; D is unclear. Germline lookup yields CDR1 GTSNPN and CDR2 SVGIG (reference sequence). The CDR3 runs to 13 residues. Trimming took 2 bases from V and 4 from J, leaving 11 bases between them.

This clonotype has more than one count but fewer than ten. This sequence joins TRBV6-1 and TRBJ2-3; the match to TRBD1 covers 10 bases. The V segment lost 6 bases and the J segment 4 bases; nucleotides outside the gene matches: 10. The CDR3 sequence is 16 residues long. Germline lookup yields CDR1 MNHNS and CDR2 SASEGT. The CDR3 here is CASSPGTGDSADTQYF. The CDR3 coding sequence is TGTGCCAGCAGCCCCGGGACAGGGGATTCGGCAGATACGCAGTATTTT.

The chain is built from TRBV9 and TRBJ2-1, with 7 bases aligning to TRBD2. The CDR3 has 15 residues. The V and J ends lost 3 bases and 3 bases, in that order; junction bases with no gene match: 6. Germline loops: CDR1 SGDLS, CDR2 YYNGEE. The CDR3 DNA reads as TGTGCCAGCAGCGCCCTAGCGGCTATCTACAATGAGCAGTTCTTC. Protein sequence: CASSALAAIYNEQFF.

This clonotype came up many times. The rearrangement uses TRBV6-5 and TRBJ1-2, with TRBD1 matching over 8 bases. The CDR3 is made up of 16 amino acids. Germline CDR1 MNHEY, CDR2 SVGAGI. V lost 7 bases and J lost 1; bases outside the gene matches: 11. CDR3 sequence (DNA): TGTGCCAGCACCCACGGGGACAGGACGAATAACTATGGCTACACCTTC. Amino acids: CASTHGDRTNNYGYTF.

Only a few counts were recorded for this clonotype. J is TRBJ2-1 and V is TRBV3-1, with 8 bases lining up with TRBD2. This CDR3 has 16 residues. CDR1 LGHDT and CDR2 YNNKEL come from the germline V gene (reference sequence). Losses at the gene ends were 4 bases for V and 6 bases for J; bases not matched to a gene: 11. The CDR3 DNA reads TGTGCCAGCAGCCTTCGATCGGGAGGGCGACTCAATGAGCAGTTCTTC. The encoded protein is CASSLRSGGRLNEQFF.

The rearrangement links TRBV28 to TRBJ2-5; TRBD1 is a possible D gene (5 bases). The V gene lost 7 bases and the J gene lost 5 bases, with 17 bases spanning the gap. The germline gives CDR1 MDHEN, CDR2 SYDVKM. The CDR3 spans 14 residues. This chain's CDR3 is CASTTLGLQETQYF. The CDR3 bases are TGTGCCAGCACCACGCTGGGGCTCCAGGAGACCCAGTACTTC.

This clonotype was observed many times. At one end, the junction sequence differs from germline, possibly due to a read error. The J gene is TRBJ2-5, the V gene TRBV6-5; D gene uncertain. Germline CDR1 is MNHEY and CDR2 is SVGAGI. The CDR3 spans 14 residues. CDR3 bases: TGTGCCAGCAGTTACTCGACACACCAGGAGACCCAGTACTTC. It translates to CASSYSTHQETQYF.

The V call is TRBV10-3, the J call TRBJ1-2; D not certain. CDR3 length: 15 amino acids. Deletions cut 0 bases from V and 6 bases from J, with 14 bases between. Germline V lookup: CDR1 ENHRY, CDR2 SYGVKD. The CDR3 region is CAISESVREAHGYTF. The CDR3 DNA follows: TGTGCCATCAGTGAGTCTGTGAGGGAAGCCCATGGCTACACCTTC.

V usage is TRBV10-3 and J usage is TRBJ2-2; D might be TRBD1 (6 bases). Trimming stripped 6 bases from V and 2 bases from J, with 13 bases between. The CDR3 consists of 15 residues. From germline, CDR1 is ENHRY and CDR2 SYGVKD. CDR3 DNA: TGTGCCATCAGCGGGGACACCTTTAACACCGGGGAGCTGTTTTTT. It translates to CAISGDTFNTGELFF.

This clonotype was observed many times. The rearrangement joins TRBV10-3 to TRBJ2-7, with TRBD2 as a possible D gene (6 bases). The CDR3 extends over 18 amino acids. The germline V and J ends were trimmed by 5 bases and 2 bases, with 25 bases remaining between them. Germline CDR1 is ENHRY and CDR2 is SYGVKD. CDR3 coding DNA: TGTGCCATCAGTCGGAGGTTCCTACCAGGCGGGGAAACCTACGAGCAGTACTTC. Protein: CAISRRFLPGGETYEQYF.

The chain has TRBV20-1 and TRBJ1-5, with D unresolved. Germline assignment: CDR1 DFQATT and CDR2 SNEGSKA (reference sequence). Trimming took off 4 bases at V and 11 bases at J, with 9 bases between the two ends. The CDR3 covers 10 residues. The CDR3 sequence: CSATTVAQHF. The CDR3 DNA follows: TGCAGTGCTACGACCGTGGCCCAGCATTTT.

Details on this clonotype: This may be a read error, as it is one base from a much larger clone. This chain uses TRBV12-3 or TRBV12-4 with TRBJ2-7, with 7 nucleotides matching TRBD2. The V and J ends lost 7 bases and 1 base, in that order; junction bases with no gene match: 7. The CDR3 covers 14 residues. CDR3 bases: TGTGCCAGCACCTTAAGCGGGAAGTCCTACGAGCAGTACTTC. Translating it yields CASTLSGKSYEQYF.

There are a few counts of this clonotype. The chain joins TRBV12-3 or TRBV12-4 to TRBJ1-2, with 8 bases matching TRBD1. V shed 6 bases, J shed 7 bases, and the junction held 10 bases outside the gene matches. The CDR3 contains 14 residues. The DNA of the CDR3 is TGTGCCAGCAGCCCGGGACAGGTTATTGGTGGCTACACCTTC. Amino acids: CASSPGQVIGGYTF.

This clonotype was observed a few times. CDR3 in DNA: TGTGCCAGCAGCCTACCAGGGTGGGGCTACGAGCAGTACTTC. As protein: CASSLPGWGYEQYF. This rearrangement joins TRBV5-6 to TRBJ2-7; a weak D match, TRBD1 (5 bases). V shed 4 bases and J shed 3 bases, with 14 bases lying between them. Germline V gene data show CDR1 as SGHDT and CDR2 as YYEEEE. The CDR3 length is 14 residues.

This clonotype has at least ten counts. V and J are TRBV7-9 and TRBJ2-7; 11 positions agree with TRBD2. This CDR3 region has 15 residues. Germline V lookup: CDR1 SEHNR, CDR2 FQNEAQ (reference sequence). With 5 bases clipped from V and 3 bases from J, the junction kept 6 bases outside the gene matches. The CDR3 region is CASSPPGTSGYEQYF. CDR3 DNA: TGTGCCAGCAGCCCTCCCGGGACTAGCGGCTACGAGCAGTACTTC.

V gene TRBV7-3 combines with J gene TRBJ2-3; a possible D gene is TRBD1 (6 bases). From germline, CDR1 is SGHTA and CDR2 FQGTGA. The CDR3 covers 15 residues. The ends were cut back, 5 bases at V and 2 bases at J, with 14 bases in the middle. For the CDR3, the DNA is TGTGCCAGCAGCCAGGGGCAGGGAAACACAGATACGCAGTATTTT. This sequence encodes CASSQGQGNTDTQYF. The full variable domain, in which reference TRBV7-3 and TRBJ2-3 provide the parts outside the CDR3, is GAGVSQTPSNKVTEKGKYVELRCDPISGHTALYWYRQSLGQGPEFLIYFQGTGAADDSGLPNDRFFAVRPEGSVSTLKIQRTERGDSAVYLCASSQGQGNTDTQYFGPGTRLTVL.

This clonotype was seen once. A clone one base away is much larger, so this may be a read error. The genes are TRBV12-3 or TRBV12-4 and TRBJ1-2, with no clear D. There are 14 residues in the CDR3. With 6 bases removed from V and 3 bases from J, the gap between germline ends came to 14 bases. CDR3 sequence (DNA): TGTGCCAGCAGCCTCCCCGAAGCTTACTATGGCTACACCTTC. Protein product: CASSLPEAYYGYTF.

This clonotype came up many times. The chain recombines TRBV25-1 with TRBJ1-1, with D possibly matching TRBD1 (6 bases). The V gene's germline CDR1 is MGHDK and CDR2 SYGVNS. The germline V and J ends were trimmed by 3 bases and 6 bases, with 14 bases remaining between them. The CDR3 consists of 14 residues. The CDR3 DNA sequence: TGTGCCAGCAGTGAGGCAGGGGCGAAACCTGAAGCTTTCTTT. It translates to CASSEAGAKPEAFF.

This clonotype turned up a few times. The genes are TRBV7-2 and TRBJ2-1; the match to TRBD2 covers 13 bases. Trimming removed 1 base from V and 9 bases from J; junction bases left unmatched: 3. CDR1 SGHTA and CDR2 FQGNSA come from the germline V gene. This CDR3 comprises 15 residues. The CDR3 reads CASSLGGLAGREQFF. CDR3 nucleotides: TGTGCCAGCAGCTTAGGGGGACTAGCGGGACGTGAGCAGTTCTTC.

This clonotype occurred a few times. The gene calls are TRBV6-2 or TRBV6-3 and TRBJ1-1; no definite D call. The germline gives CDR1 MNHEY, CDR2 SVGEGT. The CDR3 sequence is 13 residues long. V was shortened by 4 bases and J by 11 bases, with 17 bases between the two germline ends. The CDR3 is CASSSSDGRTAFF. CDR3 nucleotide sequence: TGTGCCAGCAGTTCCTCGGACGGTCGAACGGCTTTCTTT.

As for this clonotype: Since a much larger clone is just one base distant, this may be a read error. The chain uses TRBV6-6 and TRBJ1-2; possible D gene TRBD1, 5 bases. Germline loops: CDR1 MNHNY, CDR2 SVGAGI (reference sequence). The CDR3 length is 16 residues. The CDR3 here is CANSQSQQAFNYGYTF. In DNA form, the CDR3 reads TGTGCCAACAGTCAATCCCAACAGGCCTTTAACTATGGCTACACCTTC.